This is a list of T cell receptor beta chains from one sample in a study of T cells in localized non-small cell lung cancer. Some clones are missing from TCRdb's copy, which holds only in-frame ones; the method was immunoSEQ multiplex PCR. The sample lists around 29,000 clones; around 80% were seen once. Sequenced material: peripheral blood, taken before any cancer treatment. The receptors derive from a male donor at least 60 years old with stage II squamous cell lung carcinoma. Both conserved end residues are part of each CDR3. D genes are given only for firm matches. The size field is filled for only some rows; it gives once, few, many or a size class.

J gene,D gene,V gene,clone size,CDR3 DNA,CDR3 protein
TRBJ2-7,.,TRBV29-1,.,TGCAGCGTTGGGAGCCCCTACGAGCAGTACTTC,CSVGSPYEQYF
TRBJ1-1,TRBD1,TRBV5-5,once,TGTGCCAGCAGCTCAGGACAGGGGAAAGCTTTCTTT,CASSSGQGKAFF
TRBJ1-1,.,TRBV6-1,medium-sized,TGTGCCAGCAGCCAAGACGTAACGAACACTGAAGCTTTCTTT,CASSQDVTNTEAFF
TRBJ1-4,.,TRBV7-6,.,TGTGCCAGCAGCTTGACGTCGGGGGCAACTAATGAAAAACTGTTTTTT,CASSLTSGATNEKLFF
TRBJ1-5,.,TRBV5-4,many,TGTGCCAGCAGCCCCCGCCCCAATCAGCCCCAGCATTTT,CASSPRPNQPQHF
TRBJ2-2,.,TRBV30,.,TGTGCCTGGAGTGTACGCGGCACCGGGGAGCTGTTTTTT,CAWSVRGTGELFF
TRBJ1-2,.,TRBV2,.,TGTGCCAGCACTCAGGGACGCGACAGGAATTATGGCTACACCTTC,CASTQGRDRNYGYTF
TRBJ1-2,.,TRBV30,.,TGTGCCTGGAACCACCGGGGGATAGGCTACACCTTC,CAWNHRGIGYTF
TRBJ2-5,TRBD2,TRBV7-6,.,TGTGCCAGCAGCCTCGGACTAGCGACCGAGACCCAGTACTTC,CASSLGLATETQYF
TRBJ2-6,.,TRBV2,once,TGTGCCAGCAGAGGGGGACTGTCCTCTGGGGCCAACGTCCTGACTTTC,CASRGGLSSGANVLTF
TRBJ2-2,.,TRBV5-6,.,TGTGCCAGCAGCCCTCGGGGTTGGGGGAACACCGGGGAGCTGTTTTTT,CASSPRGWGNTGELFF
TRBJ1-2,.,TRBV5-4,.,TGTGCCAGCAGTCCGCCGGGGAGCCAGGGGTTGAACTATGGCTACACCTTC,CASSPPGSQGLNYGYTF
TRBJ2-3,.,TRBV7-8,.,TGTGCCAGCAGCTCGCGGGAATGGGACCAAGATACGCAGTATTTT,CASSSREWDQDTQYF
TRBJ1-1,TRBD1,TRBV6-1,.,TGTGCCAGCAGAGGGGACAGGGTTATTGAAGCTTTCTTT,CASRGDRVIEAFF
TRBJ2-1,.,TRBV6-1,.,TGTGCCAGCAAAACCGGGACCAACAATGAGCAGTTCTTC,CASKTGTNNEQFF
TRBJ2-7,.,TRBV6-1,.,TGTGCCAGCAGTGAAACAGGGAACCAGGACGAGCAGTACTTC,CASSETGNQDEQYF
TRBJ1-1,TRBD1,TRBV28,many,TGTGCCAGCAGTCCCCGGACAGGCTGGAACACTGAAGCTTTCTTT,CASSPRTGWNTEAFF
TRBJ1-4,TRBD1,TRBV19,.,TGTGCCAGCGGACAGGGCATGGCTAATGAAAAACTGTTTTTT,CASGQGMANEKLFF
TRBJ1-5,.,TRBV9,.,TGTGCCAGCGGACCACAAGGGCCGGGGCCCCAGCATTTT,CASGPQGPGPQHF
TRBJ1-1,.,TRBV19,few,TGTGCCAGTAGCTTGTATGTGGGGAACACTGAAGCTTTCTTT,CASSLYVGNTEAFF
TRBJ1-6,.,TRBV30,few,TGTGCCTGGAGACCGTCTATAGATTCACCCCTCCACTTT,CAWRPSIDSPLHF
TRBJ2-2,TRBD1,TRBV29-1,.,TGCAGCGTTGAAGATCGGGGGACAGGAAACACCGGGGAGCTGTTTTTT,CSVEDRGTGNTGELFF
TRBJ2-7,.,TRBV11-3,.,TGTGCCAGCAGCTTAGGGCGACAGAGCCAGCAGTACTTC,CASSLGRQSQQYF
TRBJ2-1,.,TRBV30,.,TGTGCCTGGAGTGTACTCGGGGTTGGAAATGAGCAGTTCTTC,CAWSVLGVGNEQFF
TRBJ1-1,.,TRBV18,.,TGTGCCAGCTCACCACCGTCAGGTCCCATGAACACTGAAGCTTTCTTT,CASSPPSGPMNTEAFF
TRBJ2-5,.,TRBV25-1,.,TGTGCCAGCAGTGAAAGGGGACACCAAGAGACCCAGTACTTC,CASSERGHQETQYF
TRBJ2-1,TRBD2,TRBV2,medium-sized,TGTGCCAGCAGTCCCGGACTAGCGGGGAATGAGCAGTTCTTC,CASSPGLAGNEQFF
TRBJ2-3,.,TRBV30,.,TGTGCCTGGAGTGAAGGGGGGGCTCTAGATACGCAGTATTTT,CAWSEGGALDTQYF
TRBJ2-1,.,TRBV5-8,once,TGTGCCAGCAGCCCTCGTCCGGGGGTCCTACGGTACAATGAGCAGTTCTTC,CASSPRPGVLRYNEQFF
TRBJ2-3,TRBD2,TRBV5-6,.,TGTGCCAGCAGCTTCTTTAGCGGGCCTTCTAGCACAGATACGCAGTATTTT,CASSFFSGPSSTDTQYF
TRBJ2-1,TRBD1,TRBV11-3,.,TGTGCCAGCAGCTTGGGACAGGGAGAGAACAATGAGCAGTTCTTC,CASSLGQGENNEQFF
TRBJ1-3,TRBD1,TRBV10-3,.,TGTGCCATCAGTGGACAGGGGGCCGACACCATATATTTT,CAISGQGADTIYF
TRBJ2-5,.,TRBV12-5,.,TGTGCTAGTGGTTCGGGGGAAGAGACCCAGTACTTC,CASGSGEETQYF
TRBJ1-2,.,TRBV6-5,.,TGTGTCACAGGGCGGAACTATGGCTACACCTTC,CVTGRNYGYTF
TRBJ1-5,.,TRBV27,.,TGTGCCAGCAGTCGGACGGGGAGAGTTGGCAATCAGCCCCAGCATTTT,CASSRTGRVGNQPQHF
TRBJ2-5,.,TRBV27,.,TGTGCCAGCAGTTTTATAGGTAATCAAGAGACCCAGTACTTC,CASSFIGNQETQYF
TRBJ2-3,TRBD2,TRBV5-1,.,TGCGCCAGCAGCTTGCTGGTAGCGGGAGGGCCGGATACGCAGTATTTT,CASSLLVAGGPDTQYF
TRBJ2-1,.,TRBV27,.,TGTGCCAGCAGTTTGCTAGGGACTGAGCAGTTCTTC,CASSLLGTEQFF
TRBJ2-5,.,TRBV11-2,once,TGTGCCAGCAGCTTTGGAGTCGGTGGGGAGACCCAGTACTTC,CASSFGVGGETQYF
TRBJ2-3,TRBD2,TRBV7-6,.,TGTGCCAGCAGCTCGCTAGCGGCCACCTACCCAGATACGCAGTATTTT,CASSSLAATYPDTQYF
TRBJ2-1,.,TRBV19,.,TGTGCCAGTAGTAAATACAATGAGCAGTTCTTC,CASSKYNEQFF
TRBJ1-6,.,TRBV5-6,.,TGTGCCAGCACCCTGACGGGCCAGGGGTCACCCCTCCACTTT,CASTLTGQGSPLHF
TRBJ1-5,TRBD1,TRBV30,.,TGTGCCTGGAGTGATAATGCACAGGGGGTCATTCAGCCCCAGCATTTT,CAWSDNAQGVIQPQHF
TRBJ1-1,.,TRBV10-3,few,TGTGCCACCCAACGAGGGGGTAACACTGAAGCTTTCTTT,CATQRGGNTEAFF
TRBJ1-1,.,TRBV19,.,TGTGCCAGTAGTATTAGGGCCGCAGACCCCACTGAAGCTTTCTTT,CASSIRAADPTEAFF